This is a list of T cell receptor beta chains from one sample in a study of a mutant IDH1 vaccine in newly diagnosed glioma. For these receptors, no antigen is known. Assay: immunoSEQ multiplex PCR; the TCRdb copy retains only in-frame clones and omits some. This table holds 70,000 to 95,000 clones, approximately 89% found once. The sample here was PBMCs, taken from a glioma patient whose treatment included an IDH1 peptide vaccine. Receptor source: a woman in her forties or fifties with glioma. Each CDR3 is given with its conserved first and last residue. D genes are given only for firm matches.

v_call: TRBV19; j_call: TRBJ2-3; d_call: -; cdr3_aa: CASSILVGDTQYF
v_call: TRBV5-6; j_call: TRBJ2-1; d_call: TRBD2; cdr3_aa: CASMGGTPYNEQFF
v_call: TRBV18; j_call: TRBJ1-4; d_call: -; cdr3_aa: CASSPRSDNEKLFF
v_call: TRBV2; j_call: TRBJ2-7; d_call: TRBD1; cdr3_aa: CANGQVSSYEQYF
v_call: TRBV18; j_call: TRBJ2-5; d_call: TRBD1; cdr3_aa: CASSHGTAEETQYF
v_call: TRBV19; j_call: TRBJ2-1; d_call: -; cdr3_aa: CASSEMFGHEQFF
v_call: TRBV9; j_call: TRBJ2-5; d_call: TRBD2; cdr3_aa: CASSDLAGGGETQYF
v_call: TRBV9; j_call: TRBJ2-7; d_call: -; cdr3_aa: CASSVAGVIDEQYF
v_call: TRBV28; j_call: TRBJ2-7; d_call: TRBD1; cdr3_aa: CASSPPRQGTYEQYF
v_call: TRBV25-1; j_call: TRBJ2-5; d_call: -; cdr3_aa: CASSEYTPQETQYF
v_call: TRBV12-2; j_call: TRBJ2-1; d_call: -; cdr3_aa: CASRLVLAGPYTPFYNEQFF
v_call: TRBV5-8; j_call: TRBJ2-3; d_call: -; cdr3_aa: CASPPTAIQRDTQYF
v_call: TRBV5-1; j_call: TRBJ1-1; d_call: -; cdr3_aa: CASSFAGGAFF
v_call: TRBV2; j_call: TRBJ1-2; d_call: -; cdr3_aa: CASSGGTLYGYTF
v_call: TRBV5-5; j_call: TRBJ1-4; d_call: TRBD1; cdr3_aa: CASRPGQGYEKLFF
v_call: TRBV6-5; j_call: TRBJ2-6; d_call: -; cdr3_aa: CASRASGANVLTF
v_call: TRBV5-1; j_call: TRBJ2-3; d_call: -; cdr3_aa: CASSPTGVSTDTQYF
v_call: TRBV28; j_call: TRBJ2-3; d_call: TRBD1; cdr3_aa: CASSKWTGGNTDTQYF
v_call: TRBV7-3; j_call: TRBJ2-1; d_call: TRBD2; cdr3_aa: CASSLPGAGGSNEQFF
v_call: TRBV29-1; j_call: -; d_call: TRBD1; cdr3_aa: CSAAGTGGYEQYF
v_call: TRBV7-2; j_call: TRBJ1-2; d_call: TRBD1; cdr3_aa: CASILPLSWDSTYGYTF
v_call: TRBV5-1; j_call: TRBJ2-5; d_call: TRBD1; cdr3_aa: CASKPGQGAREQYF
v_call: TRBV2; j_call: TRBJ2-7; d_call: -; cdr3_aa: CASSEAELGEQYF
v_call: TRBV27; j_call: TRBJ2-2; d_call: -; cdr3_aa: CASSFQVGNTGELFF
v_call: TRBV28; j_call: TRBJ2-7; d_call: -; cdr3_aa: CASSFNVYEQYF
v_call: TRBV5-8; j_call: TRBJ2-3; d_call: -; cdr3_aa: CASSLRVNTPSDTQYF
v_call: TRBV7-9; j_call: TRBJ1-6; d_call: -; cdr3_aa: CASSNQGGGSPLHF
v_call: TRBV7-6; j_call: TRBJ2-5; d_call: -; cdr3_aa: CASHPGFQGIKETQYF
v_call: TRBV29-1; j_call: TRBJ2-7; d_call: -; cdr3_aa: CSVVASNSYEQYF
v_call: TRBV5-4; j_call: TRBJ1-2; d_call: -; cdr3_aa: CASSSTGTGYTF
v_call: TRBV19; j_call: TRBJ2-1; d_call: TRBD2; cdr3_aa: CASSMAPGLDYNEQFF
v_call: TRBV10-1; j_call: TRBJ2-1; d_call: TRBD2; cdr3_aa: CASSESGLADNEQFF
v_call: TRBV7-8; j_call: TRBJ1-5; d_call: TRBD1; cdr3_aa: CASSYGTGQQPQHF
v_call: TRBV28; j_call: TRBJ1-2; d_call: TRBD1; cdr3_aa: CASSSGQGTANYGYTF
v_call: TRBV20-1; j_call: TRBJ2-4; d_call: -; cdr3_aa: CSARDRYIQYF
v_call: TRBV27; j_call: TRBJ2-1; d_call: -; cdr3_aa: CASSSLTGLSEQFF